This T cell receptor beta chain is drawn from a study of T cell clonality in common variable immunodeficiency. The study's findings and limits: In common variable immunodeficiency, TCR beta chains reportedly carried fewer deletions and N-nucleotide insertions.

The table lists this clone with many counts. What it recognizes is unknown. The read falls 3 residues short of the CDR3 end, and the missing part is taken from the germline J gene. CDR3 length: 14 residues. CDR1 is SNHLY and CDR2 is FYNNEI in the germline V gene. Trimming removed 7 bases from V and 4 bases from J, with 11 bases in between. Sequencing used immunoSEQ multiplex PCR; TCRdb keeps in-frame clones, though not all of them. This repertoire lists some 19,000 clones without singletons; under 30% sits in the top ten. Sequenced sample: peripheral blood mononuclear cells. This receptor was taken from a human donor with common variable immunodeficiency. This chain joins TRBV2 and TRBJ2-6; D may be TRBD2 (6 bases). The part of the CDR3 DNA that was read is TGTGCCAGCAAGGAGGGGTCCGGGGCCAACGTC. This sequence encodes CASKEGSGANV. The entire CDR3 reads CASKEGSGANVLTF.